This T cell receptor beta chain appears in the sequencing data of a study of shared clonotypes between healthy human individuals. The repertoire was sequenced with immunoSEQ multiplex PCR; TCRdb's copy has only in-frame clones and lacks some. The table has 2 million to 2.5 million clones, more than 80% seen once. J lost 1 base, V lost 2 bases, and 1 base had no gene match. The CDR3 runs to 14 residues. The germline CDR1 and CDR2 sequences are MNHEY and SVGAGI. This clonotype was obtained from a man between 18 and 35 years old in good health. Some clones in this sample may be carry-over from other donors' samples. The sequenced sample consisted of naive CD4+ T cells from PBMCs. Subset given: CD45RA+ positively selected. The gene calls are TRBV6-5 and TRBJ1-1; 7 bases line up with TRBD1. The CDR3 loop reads CASSYHRGNTEAFF. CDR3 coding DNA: TGTGCCAGCAGTTACCACAGGGGGAACACTGAAGCTTTCTTT.